This TCR beta chain emerged from a study of blood T cell repertoires in COVID-19. In the authors' workflow: For nucleated cells, counts were estimated from reference gene primer amplification. This table comes from immunoSEQ multiplex PCR, and its TCRdb copy is limited to in-frame clones, with some not included. From that table come the V and J calls and clone size; the DNA was used to work out D and trimming. The sample holds 250,000 to 300,000 clones, approximately 90% seen once. V dropped 0 bases and J dropped 3; count of bases not matched to a gene: 5. CDR3 length: 17 amino acids. Germline CDR1 and CDR2: SGDLS and YYNGEE. This clone was seen only once.

The TCR originated in a woman aged 25 to 39 with COVID-19, enrolled during active disease. Sequenced material: peripheral blood. This chain uses TRBV9 with TRBJ2-3, with 12 bases aligning to TRBD2. CDR3 coding DNA: TGTGCCAGCAGCGTAGCGACTAGCGGGAGTGGAACAGATACGCAGTATTTT. It codes for CASSVATSGSGTDTQYF.